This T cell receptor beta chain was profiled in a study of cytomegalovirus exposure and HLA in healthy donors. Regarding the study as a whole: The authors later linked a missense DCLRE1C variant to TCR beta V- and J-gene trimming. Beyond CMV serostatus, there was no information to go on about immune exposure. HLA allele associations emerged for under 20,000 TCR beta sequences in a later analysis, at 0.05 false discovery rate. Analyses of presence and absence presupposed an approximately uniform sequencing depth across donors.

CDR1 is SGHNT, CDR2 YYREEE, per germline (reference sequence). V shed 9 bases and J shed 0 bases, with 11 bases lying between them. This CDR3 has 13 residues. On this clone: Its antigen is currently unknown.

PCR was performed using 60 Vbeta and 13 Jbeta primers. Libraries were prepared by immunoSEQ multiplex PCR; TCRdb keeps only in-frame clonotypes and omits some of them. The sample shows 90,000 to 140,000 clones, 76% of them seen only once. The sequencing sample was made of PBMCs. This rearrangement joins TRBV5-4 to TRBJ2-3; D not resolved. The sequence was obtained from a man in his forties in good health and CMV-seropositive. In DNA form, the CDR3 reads TGTGCCAACCAGGAAGCTAGCACAGATACGCAGTATTTT. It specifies CANQEASTDTQYF.